These 17 T cell receptor beta chains were sequenced from one sample in a study of T cell repertoires in aging, cancer and after chemotherapy. The template was genomic DNA from peripheral blood, not RNA. Rearranged V-D-J TRB sequences were amplified with a mixed TRB-A/B primer pool. TCRdb ran MiXCR on the multiplex PCR reads and lists one entry per CDR3 protein. Among under 15,000 distinct CDR3 sequences, around 23% were seen once, and the ten largest hold about 48%. The sample taken for sequencing was blood. These receptor sequences come from a human donor in good health.

The chain's CDR3 is CSAREVAAISSYNEQFF. The CDR3 DNA is TGCAGTGCTAGAGAAGTGGCGGCCATAAGCTCCTACAATGAGCAGTTCTTC. This chain joins TRBV20-1 and TRBJ2-1, with D unclear. CDR3 size: 17 residues. Germline V gene data show CDR1 as DFQATT and CDR2 as SNEGSKA (reference sequence). Trimming removed 0 bases at V and 0 bases at J, with 15 bases between.

The V and J genes are TRBV6-2 or TRBV6-3 and TRBJ2-3; D gene unclear. Deletions cut 4 bases from V and 6 bases from J, with 14 bases between. The CDR3 spans 14 residues. Germline values: CDR1 MNHEY, CDR2 SVGEGT. Here the CDR3 DNA reads TGTGCCAGCAGTTTTTATCTCCGGACGGATACGCAGTATTTT. Its translation is CASSFYLRTDTQYF.

This clonotype was observed a few times. The chain joins TRBV6-5 to TRBJ1-5; 12 nucleotides agree with TRBD1. V was clipped by 6 bases and J by 7 bases; unmatched bases: 7. Germline values: CDR1 MNHEY, CDR2 SVGAGI. CDR3 size: 15 residues. The CDR3 region is CASRSGTGGGQPQHF. Written as DNA, the CDR3 is TGTGCCAGCAGATCCGGGACAGGGGGCGGACAGCCCCAGCATTTT.

This clonotype was counted only a few times. The chain couples TRBV11-2 to TRBJ1-2, with a tentative D call TRBD1 (5 bases). CDR1 is SGHAT and CDR2 is FQNNGV in the germline V gene. CDR3 length: 16 amino acids. Trimming shortened V by 5 bases and J by 5 bases, and 21 bases separated the two germline ends. This CDR3 reads CASSTPGTRLWYGYTF. The DNA of the CDR3 is TGTGCCAGCAGCACCCCAGGGACGCGCTTATGGTATGGCTACACCTTC.

The chain has TRBV20-1 and TRBJ2-3, with no clear D. Trimming removed 4 bases from V and 2 bases from J, with 13 bases in between. Germline assignment: CDR1 DFQATT and CDR2 SNEGSKA (reference sequence). The CDR3 totals 14 residues. The CDR3 loop is CSANPADPTDTQYF. Written as DNA, the CDR3 is TGCAGTGCTAACCCCGCGGACCCCACAGATACGCAGTATTTT.

This clonotype was seen more than once but under ten times. The chain couples TRBV11-2 to TRBJ1-3; D is possibly TRBD1 (5 bases). Germline loops: CDR1 SGHAT, CDR2 FQNNGV. Trimming left V 5 bases short and J 8 bases short, with 16 bases between. The CDR3 runs 14 residues. CDR3 bases: TGTGCCAGCAGCCAATTCCAGGGTTCGGACACCATATATTTT. Protein: CASSQFQGSDTIYF.

The gene calls are TRBV4-1 and TRBJ2-7; TRBD2 aligns across 10 bases. The CDR3 sequence is 17 residues long. Germline V lookup: CDR1 MGHRA, CDR2 YSYEKL. Unmatched junction bases numbered 10, after V lost 1 base and J lost 4 bases. In DNA, the CDR3 is TGCGCCAGCAGCCAAGCACCACTAGGTAGCGGGGGGTACGAGCAGTACTTC. It yields the protein CASSQAPLGSGGYEQYF.

V is TRBV5-3 and J is TRBJ2-3; no clear D gene. TRBV5-3 is assigned to the ORF class and has an uncertain function. The CDR3 is made up of 13 amino acids. V gave up 0 bases and J gave up 0 bases, with 2 bases separating them. As DNA, the CDR3 is TGTGCCAGAAGCTTGGCTAGCACAGATACGCAGTATTTT. Translated, it gives CARSLASTDTQYF.

This clonotype was seen ten or more times. The chain couples TRBV6-5 to TRBJ1-2; 8 nucleotides align to TRBD1. J gave up 5 bases and V 5 bases, and 4 bases lay outside the gene matches. The CDR3 has 13 residues. Germline lookup yields CDR1 MNHEY and CDR2 SVGAGI. As DNA, the CDR3 is TGTGCCAGCAGTCCGGACAGGGTGTATGGCTACACCTTC. Its protein is CASSPDRVYGYTF.

The table lists this clonotype with a few counts. The chain uses TRBV20-1 and TRBJ2-1; D possibly matches TRBD1 or TRBD2 (5 bases each). This CDR3 contains 14 residues. V lost 6 bases and J 3 bases, leaving 15 bases between the germline ends. In germline, CDR1 is DFQATT, CDR2 SNEGSKA (reference sequence). In nucleotides, the CDR3 is TGCAGTGCCGGGGATGGGGGAATCTACAATGAGCAGTTCTTC. As protein: CSAGDGGIYNEQFF.

The rearrangement links TRBV7-3 to TRBJ1-1, with D perhaps TRBD1 (5 bases). Between the trimmed V and J ends, which lost 6 bases and 6 bases, there was a span of 17 bases. The CDR3 totals 14 residues. Germline assignment: CDR1 SGHTA and CDR2 FQGTGA. The CDR3 nucleotides read TGTGCCAGCAGTGACCCTCAGGGATACGCTGAAGCTTTCTTT. Residues: CASSDPQGYAEAFF.

This clonotype occurred a few times. This chain uses TRBV19 with TRBJ1-6, with D maybe TRBD1 (5 bases). The CDR3 extends over 15 amino acids. Trimming removed 6 bases from V and 5 bases from J, with 14 bases in between. The V gene's germline CDR1 is LNHDA and CDR2 SQIVND (reference sequence). CDR3 loop: CASRRGVADNSPLHF. The CDR3 DNA reads TGTGCCAGTAGGCGGGGGGTTGCGGATAATTCACCCCTCCACTTT.

The CDR3 protein is CASSYSVRVNTEAFF. In DNA form, the CDR3 reads TGTGCCAGCAGTTACTCGGTGAGGGTGAACACTGAAGCTTTCTTT. The chain uses TRBV6-2 or TRBV6-3 and TRBJ1-1, with D hard to call. V was pared by 0 bases and J by 0 bases, with 8 bases between. CDR3 size: 15 residues. Per germline, CDR1 MNHEY and CDR2 SVGEGT.

The chain employs TRBV4-3 and TRBJ2-1, with 8 positions matching TRBD2. Germline values: CDR1 LGHNA, CDR2 YSLEER. After removal of 5 bases from V and 0 bases from J, the junction contained 9 bases not matched to a gene. The CDR3 is 17 amino acids. The CDR3 is CASSVRITSGSYNEQFF. Here the CDR3 DNA reads TGCGCCAGCAGCGTAAGAATTACTAGCGGCTCCTACAATGAGCAGTTCTTC.

Sample share makes this clonotype large. The chain has TRBV28 and TRBJ1-5; 9 bases are a match to TRBD1. Trimming removed 6 bases from V and 6 bases from J; junction bases left unmatched: 9. The germline CDR1 and CDR2 sequences are MDHEN and SYDVKM. CDR3 length equals 15 residues. CDR3 protein: CASSSDRGWSQPQHF. The CDR3 DNA reads as TGTGCCAGCAGCTCGGACAGGGGATGGAGTCAGCCCCAGCATTTT.

This clonotype ranks as medium-sized. V is TRBV7-2 and J is TRBJ2-1; 7 positions agree with TRBD2. The CDR3 is 12 residues long. With V trimmed by 5 bases and J by 12 bases, 7 bases remained unmatched. The germline V gene has CDR1 SGHTA and CDR2 FQGNSA. The CDR3 spells CASSPTSHVQFF. For the CDR3, the DNA is TGTGCCAGCAGCCCGACTAGCCACGTGCAGTTCTTC.

By sample share, this clonotype is medium-sized. The chain uses TRBV29-1 and TRBJ1-1, with D possibly matching TRBD1 (6 bases). The V end lost 4 bases, the J end lost 4 bases, and 10 bases lay between the germline ends. CDR1 and CDR2 (germline): SQVTM, ANQGSEA. CDR3 length: 12 residues. CDR3 sequence reads: CSVGGLGTEAFF. The CDR3 DNA sequence: TGCAGCGTTGGGGGGCTAGGCACTGAAGCTTTCTTT.